These 8 T cell receptor beta chains share one sample of origin, sequenced in a study of blood T cell repertoires in COVID-19. Repertoires were generated with immunoSEQ multiplex PCR, while TCRdb's copy carries only in-frame clones and drops some. The repertoire has fewer than 300,000 clones, approximately 88% of them found once; the top ten carry over 8%. Material: peripheral blood. The origin of the receptors is a man younger than 30 with active or convalescent COVID-19.

The V and J genes are TRBV6-2 or TRBV6-3 and TRBJ2-7, with 8 bases identical to TRBD1. The CDR3 length is 14 residues. V gave up 2 bases and J gave up 5 bases; unmatched junction bases: 5. Looked up from germline, CDR1 is MNHEY and CDR2 is SVGEGT. The CDR3 DNA reads TGTGCCAGCAGTTACGCAGGGGGCAGGGACGAGCAGTACTTC. Its translation is CASSYAGGRDEQYF.

This clone was counted a single time. The chain has TRBV7-2 and TRBJ2-1; 8 bases agree with TRBD2. V shed 2 bases and J 5 bases; nucleotides not matched to a gene: 8. The CDR3 is 16 residues long. Germline CDR1 reads SGHTA; CDR2 reads FQGNSA. CDR3 loop: CASSLRRLATNNEQFF. The DNA of the CDR3 is TGTGCCAGCAGCTTAAGACGACTAGCGACCAACAATGAGCAGTTCTTC.

The genes are TRBV2 and TRBJ1-3; 9 nucleotides agree with TRBD1. The CDR3 extends over 15 amino acids. CDR1 and CDR2 from the germline V gene are SNHLY and FYNNEI. The J segment lost 2 bases and the V segment lost 5 bases, leaving 4 bases of the junction unmatched. CDR3 nucleotide sequence: TGTGCCAGCAGTACCCGGACAGGGGCTGGAAACACCATATATTTT. This translates into CASSTRTGAGNTIYF.

In its sample, this clone was seen once. The J gene is TRBJ2-7, the V gene TRBV11-3, with D unresolved. Germline CDR1 reads SGHNT; CDR2 reads YENEEA. This CDR3 region has 17 residues. V was pared by 5 bases and J by 0 bases, with 20 bases between. CDR3 coding DNA: TGTGCCAGCAGCCCGAAATTACGGCCAGGTTGCTCCTACGAGCAGTACTTC. It is translated as CASSPKLRPGCSYEQYF.

The chain employs TRBV9 and TRBJ1-3; 10 bases fit TRBD1. The germline V gene has CDR1 SGDLS and CDR2 YYNGEE. The CDR3 covers 16 residues. The junction had 10 bases not matched to a gene; V was cut back by 4 bases and J by 6 bases. The CDR3 loop reads CASSPRQGATLNTIYF. CDR3 bases: TGTGCCAGCAGCCCACGACAGGGGGCAACGTTAAACACCATATATTTT.

The chain employs TRBV25-1 and TRBJ1-4; D might be TRBD1 (5 bases). From germline, CDR1 is MGHDK and CDR2 SYGVNS. The length of the CDR3 is 16 residues. V was clipped by 1 base and J by 5 bases, with 14 bases between them. The chain's CDR3 is CASSELSDSKNEKLFF. The DNA for the CDR3 is TGTGCCAGCAGTGAATTGAGTGACAGCAAGAATGAAAAACTGTTTTTT. The whole variable domain, remainder taken from reference TRBV25-1 and TRBJ1-4, is EADIYQTPRYLVIGTGKKITLECSQTMGHDKMYWYQQDPGMELHLIHYSYGVNSTEKGDLSSESTVSRIRTEHFPLTLESARPSHTSQYLCASSELSDSKNEKLFFGSGTQLSVL.

The chain recombines TRBV2 with TRBJ1-3; 10 bases are shared with TRBD1. The CDR3 spans 14 residues. CDR1 is SNHLY, CDR2 FYNNEI, per germline. The V segment lost 4 bases and the J segment 4 bases; nucleotides outside the gene matches: 1. The CDR3 nucleotides read TGTGCCAGCAGTGCGACAGGGGGCGGAAACACCATATATTTT. Its protein is CASSATGGGNTIYF.

The V and J genes are TRBV18 and TRBJ1-1, with D perhaps TRBD1 (5 bases). The CDR3 has 14 residues. V was pared by 2 bases and J by 4 bases, with 11 bases between. Per the germline V gene, CDR1 is KGHSH and CDR2 is LQKENI. The CDR3 is CASSPGGVLTEAFF. The CDR3 nucleotides are TGTGCCAGCTCACCAGGGGGGGTCCTCACTGAAGCTTTCTTT.